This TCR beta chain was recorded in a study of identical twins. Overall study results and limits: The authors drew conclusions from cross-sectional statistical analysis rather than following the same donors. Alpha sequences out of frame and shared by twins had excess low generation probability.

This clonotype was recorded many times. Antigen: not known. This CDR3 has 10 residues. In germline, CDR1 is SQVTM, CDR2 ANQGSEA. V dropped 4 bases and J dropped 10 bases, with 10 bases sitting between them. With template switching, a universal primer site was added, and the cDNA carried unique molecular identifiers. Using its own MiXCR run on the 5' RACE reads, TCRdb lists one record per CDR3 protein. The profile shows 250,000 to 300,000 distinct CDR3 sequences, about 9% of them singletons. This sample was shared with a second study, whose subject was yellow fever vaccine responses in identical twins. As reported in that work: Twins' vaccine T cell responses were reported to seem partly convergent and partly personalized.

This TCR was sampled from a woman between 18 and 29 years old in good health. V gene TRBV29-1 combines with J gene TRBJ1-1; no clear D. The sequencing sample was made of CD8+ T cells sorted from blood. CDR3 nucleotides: TGCAGCGTTGCTCCCCTCGGAGCTTTCTTT. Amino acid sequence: CSVAPLGAFF.